A selection of T cell receptor beta chains follows, all from one sample in a study of Ad26.COV2.S vaccination and SARS-CoV-2 variants. Data came from immunoSEQ multiplex PCR; TCRdb stores just in-frame clones and leaves some out. The repertoire holds 300,000 to 400,000 clones, with 85% to 90% as singletons. This sample comprised peripheral blood, obtained in a trial of Ad26.COV2.S vaccine versus placebo. These receptors all come from a person aged 18-60 years who received the Ad26.COV2.S COVID-19 vaccine or a placebo. Both conserved end residues are part of each CDR3. A D gene is named only where the DNA matches it firmly.

d_call | v_call | cdr3_aa
TRBD2 | TRBV10-2 | CASSEKTLAGIWNEQFF
TRBD2 | TRBV11-2 | CASSLGQPLSGRAYNEQFF
NA | TRBV24-1 | CATSDIRDPQETQYF
NA | TRBV6-5 | CASTGGELDGKQFF
TRBD1 | TRBV19 | CASSTWDRGLYEQYF
NA | TRBV10-3 | CAISDSPGAGGDNEQFF
NA | TRBV7-2 | CASSLENYEQYF
TRBD1 | TRBV11-2 | CASSLRSWDRTPDTQYF
TRBD1 | TRBV2 | CASSVPGQGIFGELFF
NA | TRBV19 | CASSIPRQISYNEQFF
NA | TRBV19 | CASSIRAQTNTEAFF
NA | TRBV4-1 | CASSQDIEVQPQHF
TRBD1 | TRBV27 | CASSLSNQGAQGLAF
TRBD2 | TRBV24-1 | CATSGPGTSGRSSYNEQFF
TRBD1 | TRBV28 | CASSLWDRVHQLFF
NA | TRBV6-5 | CASSYGTANTEAFF
NA | TRBV5-1 | CASSWGFGTEAFF
TRBD2 | TRBV7-9 | CASGRTSGRPALTGELFF
NA | TRBV11-3 | CASSLAAQETQYF
NA | TRBV20-1 | CSASPLLVLEQFF
NA | TRBV7-2 | CASSSPLGEGTEAFF
TRBD2 | TRBV27 | CASSLRGRGGETQYF
NA | TRBV19 | CASRPMTTANYGYTF
TRBD1 | TRBV4-3 | CASSQDLPGQGVSYEQYF
TRBD1 | TRBV28 | CASSPDRESFPGELFF
NA | TRBV6-2/TRBV6-3 | CASSSRDGNNEKLFF
NA | TRBV28 | CASSFGRAGQDYQPQHF
TRBD1 | TRBV28 | CASSRTGVPLWSPLHF
NA | TRBV28 | CASSPVGQLMNTEAFF
NA | TRBV7-9 | CASTGQNRYSGNTIYF
NA | TRBV7-9 | CASSSSRLVYTDTQYF
NA | TRBV3-1/TRBV3-2 | CASSQSWGPDSYEQYF
TRBD2 | TRBV9 | CASSPGTSSYEQYF
TRBD2 | TRBV10-3 | CAISDPGVSGSSDEQFF
NA | TRBV2 | CASRRDPEPPYEQYF
NA | TRBV7-8 | CASANNSPLHF
NA | TRBV3-1/TRBV3-2 | CASSRSTDTQYF
NA | TRBV2 | CASSEVARLGIYEQYF
NA | TRBV7-9 | CASSFSRSGDTQYF
TRBD2 | TRBV5-1 | CASSLRGLAGGLTYNEQFF
TRBD1 | TRBV27 | CASRESGTAVWETQYF
TRBD2 | TRBV11-3 | CASSLGREETQYF